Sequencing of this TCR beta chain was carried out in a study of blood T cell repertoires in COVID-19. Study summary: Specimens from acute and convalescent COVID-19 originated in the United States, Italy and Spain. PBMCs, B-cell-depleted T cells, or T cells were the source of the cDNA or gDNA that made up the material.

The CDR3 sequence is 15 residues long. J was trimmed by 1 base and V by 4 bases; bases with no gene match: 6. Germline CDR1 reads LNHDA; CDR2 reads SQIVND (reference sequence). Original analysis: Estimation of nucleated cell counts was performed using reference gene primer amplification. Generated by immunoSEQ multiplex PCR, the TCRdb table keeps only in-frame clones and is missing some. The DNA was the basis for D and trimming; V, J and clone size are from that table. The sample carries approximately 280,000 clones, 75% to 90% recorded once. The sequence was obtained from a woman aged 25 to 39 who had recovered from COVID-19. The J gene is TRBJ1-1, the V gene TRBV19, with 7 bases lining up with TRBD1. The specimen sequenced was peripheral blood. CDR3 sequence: CASSTYRGRNTEAFF. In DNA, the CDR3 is TGTGCCAGTAGTACCTACAGGGGACGGAACACTGAAGCTTTCTTT.